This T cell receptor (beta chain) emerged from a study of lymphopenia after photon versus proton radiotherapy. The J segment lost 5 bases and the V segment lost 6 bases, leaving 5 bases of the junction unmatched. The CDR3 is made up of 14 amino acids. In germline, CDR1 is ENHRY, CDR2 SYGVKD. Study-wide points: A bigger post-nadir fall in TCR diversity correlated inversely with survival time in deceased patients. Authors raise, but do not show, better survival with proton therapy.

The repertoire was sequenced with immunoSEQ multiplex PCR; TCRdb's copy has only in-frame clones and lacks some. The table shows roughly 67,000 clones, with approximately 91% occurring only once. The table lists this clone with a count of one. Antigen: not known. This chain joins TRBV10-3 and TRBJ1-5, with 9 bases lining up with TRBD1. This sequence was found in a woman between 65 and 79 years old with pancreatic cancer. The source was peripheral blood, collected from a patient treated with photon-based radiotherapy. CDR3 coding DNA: TGTGCCATCAGGGCGACAGGGGGGGATCAGCCCCAGCATTTT. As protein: CAIRATGGDQPQHF.